The rows below give T cell receptor beta chains drawn from one sample of a study of shared clonotypes between healthy human individuals. Data came from immunoSEQ multiplex PCR; TCRdb stores just in-frame clones and leaves some out. Of roughly 660,000 clones in the sample, 90% were seen once. The sequenced sample consisted of memory CD8+ T cells from PBMCs. The receptors were sampled from a man younger than 35 in good health. Some clones in this sample may be carry-over from other donors' samples. Each CDR3 is given with its conserved first and last residue. Fields, in order: V gene, J gene, D gene, clone size, CDR3 DNA, CDR3 protein. D genes are given only for firm matches. Only some rows state a clone size, as once, few, many or a class for expanded clones.

TRBV7-6	TRBJ1-1	NA	NA	TGTGCCAGCAGCCCCCGCCGCCCGGGAGGGACTGAAGCTTTCTTT	CASSPRRPGGTEAFF
TRBV29-1	TRBJ2-3	NA	NA	TGCAGCGTTGTGAGGGGGGATACGCAGTATTTT	CSVVRGDTQYF
TRBV18	TRBJ2-5	NA	NA	TGTGCCAGCTCACCACTTTCGGGAGTTTTCGGTGAGACCCAGTACTTC	CASSPLSGVFGETQYF
TRBV9	TRBJ1-2	NA	NA	TGTGCCAGCAGCCCGCCGGGGAGGAGGGATGGCTACACCTTC	CASSPPGRRDGYTF
TRBV4-1	TRBJ2-2	NA	NA	TGCGCCAGCAGCTTAAGGGGGTCGACCGGGGAGCTGTTTTTT	CASSLRGSTGELFF
TRBV15	TRBJ2-5	NA	once	TGTGCCACCAGCAGCGACTTACTTTGGGGAGAGACCCAGTACTTC	CATSSDLLWGETQYF
TRBV7-9	TRBJ2-5	NA	NA	TGTGCCAGCAGCTCCCCGATATCCGACAGCCAAGAGACCCAGTACTTC	CASSSPISDSQETQYF
TRBV7-9	TRBJ2-3	NA	NA	TGTGCCAGCAGCCGCCCGGTGCGGCCCCCAGATACGCAGTATTTT	CASSRPVRPPDTQYF
TRBV4-2	TRBJ1-2	NA	NA	TGTGCCAGCAGCCAAGTTGGCCGGAATAACTATGGCTACACCTTC	CASSQVGRNNYGYTF
TRBV9	TRBJ2-7	NA	NA	TGTGCCAGCAGCGACACAGGCGCCGAGCAGTACTTC	CASSDTGAEQYF
TRBV10-3	TRBJ2-3	NA	NA	TGTGCCATCAGTGAACCCCTAGTCGGAGGGCCAGATACGCAGTATTTT	CAISEPLVGGPDTQYF
TRBV9	TRBJ2-3	TRBD2	NA	TGTGCCAGCAGCGACTGGGGAGGGACAGATACGCAGTATTTT	CASSDWGGTDTQYF